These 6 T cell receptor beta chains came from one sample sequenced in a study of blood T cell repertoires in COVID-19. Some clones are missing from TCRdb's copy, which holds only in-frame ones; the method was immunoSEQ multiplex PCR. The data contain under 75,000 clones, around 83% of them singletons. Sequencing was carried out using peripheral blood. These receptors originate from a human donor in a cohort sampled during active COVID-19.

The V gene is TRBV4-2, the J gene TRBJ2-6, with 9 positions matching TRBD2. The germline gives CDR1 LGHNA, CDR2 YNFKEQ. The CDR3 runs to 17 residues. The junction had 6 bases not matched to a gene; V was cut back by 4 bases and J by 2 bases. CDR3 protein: CASSPALAGAGANVLTF. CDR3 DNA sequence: TGTGCCAGCAGCCCAGCTTTAGCGGGAGCTGGGGCCAACGTCCTGACTTTC.

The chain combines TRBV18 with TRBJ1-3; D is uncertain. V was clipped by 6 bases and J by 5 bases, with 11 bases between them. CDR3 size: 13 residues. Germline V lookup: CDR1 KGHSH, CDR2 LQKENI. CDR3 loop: CASSTGSRNTIYF. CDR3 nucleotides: TGTGCCAGCTCCACCGGGTCAAGAAACACCATATATTTT.

In DNA, the CDR3 is TGTGCCAGCAGTTCCCTCGCAGCCCGGGATTCACCCCTCCACTTT. Translating gives CASSSLAARDSPLHF. This chain links TRBV6-5 with TRBJ1-6, with unresolved D. Germline-derived CDR1 and CDR2 are MNHEY and SVGAGI. The CDR3 totals 15 residues. V was shortened by 4 bases and J by 8 bases, with 15 bases between the two germline ends.

CDR3 residues: CASSLGGRNTEAFF. Here the CDR3 DNA reads TGTGCCAGCAGCTTGGGGGGGCGAAACACTGAAGCTTTCTTT. This chain uses TRBV5-4 with TRBJ1-1; tentatively, D is TRBD1 (6 bases). The germline V and J ends were trimmed by 0 bases and 2 bases, with 8 bases remaining between them. This CDR3 has 14 residues. Looked up from germline, CDR1 is SGHNT and CDR2 is YYREEE (reference sequence).

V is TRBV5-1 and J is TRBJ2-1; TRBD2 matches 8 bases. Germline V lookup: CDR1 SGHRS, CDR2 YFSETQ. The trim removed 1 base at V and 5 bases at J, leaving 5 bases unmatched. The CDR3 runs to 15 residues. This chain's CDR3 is CASSLYGSGNNEQFF. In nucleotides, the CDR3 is TGCGCCAGCAGCTTGTACGGTAGCGGGAACAATGAGCAGTTCTTC.

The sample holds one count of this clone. This CDR3 reads CASSSMSGDFNEQFF. The CDR3 bases are TGTGCCAGCAGCTCCATGTCCGGAGACTTCAATGAGCAGTTCTTC. The V call is TRBV3-1 (or the pseudogene TRBV3-2), the J call TRBJ2-1; D not resolved. The CDR3 totals 15 residues. Trimming removed 5 bases from V and 6 bases from J, with 17 bases in between. Germline V gene data show CDR1 as LGHDT and CDR2 as YNNKEL (reference sequence).